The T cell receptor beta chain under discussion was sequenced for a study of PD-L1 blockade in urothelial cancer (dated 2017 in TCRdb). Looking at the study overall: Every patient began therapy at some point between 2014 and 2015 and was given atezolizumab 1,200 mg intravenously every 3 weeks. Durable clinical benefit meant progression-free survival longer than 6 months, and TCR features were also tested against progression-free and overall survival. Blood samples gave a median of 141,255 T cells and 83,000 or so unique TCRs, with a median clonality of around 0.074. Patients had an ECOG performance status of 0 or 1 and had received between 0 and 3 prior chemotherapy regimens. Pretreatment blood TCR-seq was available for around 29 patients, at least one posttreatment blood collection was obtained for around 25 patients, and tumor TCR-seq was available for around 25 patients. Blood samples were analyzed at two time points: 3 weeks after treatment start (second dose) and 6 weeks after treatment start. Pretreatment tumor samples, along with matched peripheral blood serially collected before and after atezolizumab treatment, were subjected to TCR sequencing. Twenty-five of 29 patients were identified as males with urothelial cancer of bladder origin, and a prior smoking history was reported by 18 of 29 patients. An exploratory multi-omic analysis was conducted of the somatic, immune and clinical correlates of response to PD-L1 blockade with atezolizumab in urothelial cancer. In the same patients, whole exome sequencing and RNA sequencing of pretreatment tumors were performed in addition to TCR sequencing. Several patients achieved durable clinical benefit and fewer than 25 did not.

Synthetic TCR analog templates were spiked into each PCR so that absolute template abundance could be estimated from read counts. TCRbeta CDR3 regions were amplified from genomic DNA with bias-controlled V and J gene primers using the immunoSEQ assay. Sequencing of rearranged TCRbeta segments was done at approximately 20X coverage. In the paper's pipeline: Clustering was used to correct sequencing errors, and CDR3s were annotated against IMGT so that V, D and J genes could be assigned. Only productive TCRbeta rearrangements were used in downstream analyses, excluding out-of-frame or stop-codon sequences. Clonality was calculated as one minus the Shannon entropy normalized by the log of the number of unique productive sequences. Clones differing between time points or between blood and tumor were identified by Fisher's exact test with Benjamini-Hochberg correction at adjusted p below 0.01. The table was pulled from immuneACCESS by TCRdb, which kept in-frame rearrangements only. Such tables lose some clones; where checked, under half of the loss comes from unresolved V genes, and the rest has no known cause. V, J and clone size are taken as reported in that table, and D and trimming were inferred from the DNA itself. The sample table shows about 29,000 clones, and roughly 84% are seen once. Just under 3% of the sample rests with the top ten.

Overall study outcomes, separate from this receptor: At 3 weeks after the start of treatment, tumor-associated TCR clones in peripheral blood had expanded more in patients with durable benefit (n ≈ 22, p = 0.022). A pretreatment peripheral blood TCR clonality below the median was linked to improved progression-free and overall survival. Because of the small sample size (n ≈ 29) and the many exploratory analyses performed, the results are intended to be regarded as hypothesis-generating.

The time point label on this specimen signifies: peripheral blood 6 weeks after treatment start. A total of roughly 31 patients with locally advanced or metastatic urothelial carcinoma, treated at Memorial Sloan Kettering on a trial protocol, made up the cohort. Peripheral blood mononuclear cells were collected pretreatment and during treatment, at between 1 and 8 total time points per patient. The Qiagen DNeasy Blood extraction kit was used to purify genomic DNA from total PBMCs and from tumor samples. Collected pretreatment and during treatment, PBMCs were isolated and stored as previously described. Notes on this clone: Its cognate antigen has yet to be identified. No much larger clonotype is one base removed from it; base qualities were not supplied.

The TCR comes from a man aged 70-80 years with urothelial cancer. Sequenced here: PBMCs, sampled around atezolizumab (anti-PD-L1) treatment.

The base sequence is TGTGCCAGCAGCCAGGATTCTAGCGGGAGGGCCGAGCAGTACTTC. Its translation reads: CASSQDSSGRAEQYF. The chain is made from TRBV4-2 and TRBJ2-7; TRBD2 lines up with 12 middle nucleotides. There are 15 amino acids in the CDR3, from cysteine to phenylalanine inclusive. Kept here is only the CDR3 DNA, which spans 45 bases and is read in frame from base 1. The germline V gene specifies LGHNA as CDR1 and YNFKEQ as CDR2. Germline trimming: 3 bases from V, 6 bases from J; junction bases outside gene matches: 6.